The entry below describes one TCR beta chain. The ends lost 4 bases at V and 6 bases at J; junction bases unmatched: 12. Looked up from germline, CDR1 is SGHRS and CDR2 is YFSETQ. This CDR3 spans 15 amino acids. This record comes from a study of OX40 agonist ivuxolimab in advanced cancers. Assay used: immunoSEQ multiplex PCR; TCRdb lists only in-frame clones, some missing. The table records approximately 86,000 clones, around 84% of them present only once. This specimen consisted of CD4+ or CD8+ T cells sorted from blood, obtained in a trial of the OX40 agonist ivuxolimab. The receptor was derived from an adult with an advanced solid tumor such as melanoma, head and neck, liver or kidney cancer. The rearrangement links TRBV5-1 to TRBJ2-7; TRBD1 matches 8 bases. The CDR3 region is CASSEGGQGALEQYF. CDR3 DNA sequence: TGCGCCAGCAGCGAGGGAGGTCAGGGGGCCCTCGAGCAGTACTTC.